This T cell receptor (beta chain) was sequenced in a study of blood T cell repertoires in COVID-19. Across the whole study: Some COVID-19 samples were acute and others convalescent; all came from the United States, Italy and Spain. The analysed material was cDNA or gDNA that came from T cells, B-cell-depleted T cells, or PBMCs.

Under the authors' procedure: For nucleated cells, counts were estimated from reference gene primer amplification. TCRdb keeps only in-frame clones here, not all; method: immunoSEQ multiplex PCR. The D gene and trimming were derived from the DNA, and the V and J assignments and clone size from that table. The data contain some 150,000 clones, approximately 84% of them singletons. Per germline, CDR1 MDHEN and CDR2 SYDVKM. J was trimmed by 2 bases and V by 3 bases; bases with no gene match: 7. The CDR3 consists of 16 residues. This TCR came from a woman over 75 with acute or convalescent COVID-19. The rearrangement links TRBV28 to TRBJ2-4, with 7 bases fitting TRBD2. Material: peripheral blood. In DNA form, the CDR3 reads TGTGCCAGCAGTTTTGGGGGAGGGCCGACCAAAAACATTCAGTACTTC. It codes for CASSFGGGPTKNIQYF.